The clone carrying this TCR beta chain was detected ten times or more. Its antigen is unidentified. This sample is part of a study of T cells in Graves' hyperthyroidism and ophthalmopathy. Study context: The initial diagnosis was the point when peripheral blood was collected, ahead of any treatment.

V lost 3 bases and J lost 5, with 14 bases in between. The germline V gene encodes CDR1 SGHVS and CDR2 FQNEAQ. This CDR3 contains 15 residues. Patients affected by ophthalmopathy presented a Clinical Activity Score of at least 3, a NOSPECS grade of at least 4, and disease duration below 3 months. Source material for PBMCs was more than 9.5 ml fresh peripheral blood. Researchers took RNA transcripts and amplified the TCR beta CDR3 regions from them. The HTBI primer set drove a first-round RT-PCR of the TCR CDR3. MiXCR was run by TCRdb on the multiplex PCR reads, yielding one entry per CDR3 protein. This table holds under 600,000 distinct CDR3 sequences, approximately 16% found once. Whole-study findings and limits: Ophthalmopathy was separated from stable hyperthyroidism by a 13 V-J model.

Sequenced: blood. This TCR came from a woman between 40 and 50 years old with Graves' ophthalmopathy. The chain recombines TRBV7-8 with TRBJ2-1; D is undetermined. The CDR3 nucleotides are TGTGCCAGCAGCTTTGGTCGGCCGCCCGACAATGAGCAGTTCTTC. Amino acid sequence: CASSFGRPPDNEQFF. The entire variable domain, with the rest obtained from reference TRBV7-8 and TRBJ2-1, is as follows: GAGVSQSPRYKVAKRGQDVALRCDPISGHVSLFWYQQALGQGPEFLTYFQNEAQLDKSGLPSDRFFAERPEGSVSTLKIQRTQQEDSAVYLCASSFGRPPDNEQFFGPGTRLTVL.